This TCR beta chain was recorded in a study of cytomegalovirus exposure and HLA in healthy donors. Germline CDR1 is SGHNT and CDR2 is YYREEE (reference sequence). Trimming at V came to 4 bases and at J to 4 bases, leaving 11 bases not matched to a gene. The length of the CDR3 is 17 residues. It was with 60 Vbeta and 13 Jbeta primers that the PCR ran. Clones were read by immunoSEQ multiplex PCR, and TCRdb kept only the in-frame ones, dropping some. Of 200,000 to 250,000 clones in the sample, 70% to 85% were seen once. V is TRBV5-4 and J is TRBJ2-1, with 10 bases that match TRBD2. The sample was PBMCs. The TCR originated in a woman aged 55-70 years in good health and CMV-seropositive. The CDR3 loop reads CASSQSPRTSGYNEQFF. The CDR3 DNA reads as TGTGCCAGCAGCCAAAGCCCTCGGACTAGCGGTTACAATGAGCAGTTCTTC.